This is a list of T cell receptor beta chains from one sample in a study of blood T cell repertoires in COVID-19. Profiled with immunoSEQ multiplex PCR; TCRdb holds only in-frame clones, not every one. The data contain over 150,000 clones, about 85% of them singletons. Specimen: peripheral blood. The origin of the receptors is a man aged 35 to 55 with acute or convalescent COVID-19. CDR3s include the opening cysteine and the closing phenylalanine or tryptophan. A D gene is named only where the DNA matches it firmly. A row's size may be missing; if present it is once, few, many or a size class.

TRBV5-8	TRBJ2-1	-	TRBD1	CASSWGGQGQRVRMGEQFF	TGTGCCAGCAGCTGGGGTGGACAGGGCCAAAGGGTTCGTATGGGTGAGCAGTTCTTC
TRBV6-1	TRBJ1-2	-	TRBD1	CASSEGQQGGYGYTF	TGTGCCAGCAGTGAAGGCCAGCAGGGGGGCTATGGCTACACCTTC
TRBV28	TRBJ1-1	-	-	CASSLAFSSEAFF	TGTGCCAGCAGTTTAGCGTTCTCGTCTGAAGCTTTCTTT
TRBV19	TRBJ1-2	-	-	CASSRATDYGYTF	TGTGCCAGTAGTAGGGCCACGGACTATGGCTACACCTTC
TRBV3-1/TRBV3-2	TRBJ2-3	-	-	CASSLITDTQYF	TGTGCCAGCAGCTTAATCACAGATACGCAGTATTTT
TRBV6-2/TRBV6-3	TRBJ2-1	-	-	CASSYGQPAYNEQFF	TGTGCCAGCAGTTATGGGCAGCCAGCCTACAATGAGCAGTTCTTC
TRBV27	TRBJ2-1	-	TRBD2	CASSSPSGGAGNEQFF	TGTGCCAGCAGTTCACCTAGCGGGGGGGCCGGCAATGAGCAGTTCTTC
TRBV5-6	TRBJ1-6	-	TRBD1	CASSLRTTGGATNSPLHF	TGTGCCAGCAGCTTGAGGACGACAGGGGGCGCGACTAATTCACCCCTCCACTTT
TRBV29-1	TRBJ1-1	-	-	CSVTTRGGLNTEAFF	TGCAGCGTCACCACCCGGGGGGGATTGAACACTGAAGCTTTCTTT
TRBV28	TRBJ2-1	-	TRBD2	CASGIQRGLYNEQFF	TGTGCCAGCGGAATCCAGCGGGGACTTTACAATGAGCAGTTCTTC
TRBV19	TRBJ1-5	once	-	CASSIRQASGQPQHF	TGTGCCAGTAGTATCCGACAGGCGAGCGGTCAGCCCCAGCATTTT
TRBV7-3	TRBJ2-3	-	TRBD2	CASSSGLAGRGDTQYF	TGTGCCAGCAGCTCCGGACTAGCGGGACGTGGAGATACGCAGTATTTT
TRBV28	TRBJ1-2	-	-	CASSLAQANYGYTF	TGTGCCAGCAGTTTGGCACAGGCAAACTATGGCTACACCTTC